The rows below give T cell receptor beta chains drawn from one sample of a study of metastatic and nonmetastatic thyroid tumors. TCRdb reprocessed the PCR reads using MiXCR. The sample has 25,000 to 30,000 clones, about a quarter seen once. The specimen was blood. The receptors originated from a female donor with papillary thyroid cancer or a benign thyroid nodule (not recorded which). Some clones in this sample may be carry-over from other donors' samples. CDR3s include the opening cysteine and the closing phenylalanine or tryptophan. The order of the fields is D gene, clone size, V gene, J gene, CDR3 protein, CDR3 DNA. A D gene is named only where the DNA matches it firmly. Some rows mark clone size as missing; the rest say once, few, many or name a class of expanded clone.

.	.	TRBV5-1	TRBJ1-2	CASSPRLQRDYGCNF	TGCGCCAGCAGCCCCCGGTTACAGCGGGACTATGGCTGCAACTTC
.	many	TRBV3-1	TRBJ2-6	CASSHPWGSGANVLTF	TGTGCCAGCAGCCACCCGTGGGGTTCTGGGGCCAACGTCCTGACTTTC
.	.	TRBV19	TRBJ2-7	CASSRFDVLLILHF	TGTGCCAGTAGTAGGTTTGATGTGTTATTAATACTTCATTTC
.	many	TRBV6-2/TRBV6-3	TRBJ2-3	CASSEGESTDTQYF	TGTGCCAGCAGCGAGGGGGAAAGCACAGATACGCAGTATTTT
TRBD1	.	TRBV5-6	TRBJ2-7	CASSFWDRVSHEQYF	TGTGCCAGCAGCTTTTGGGACAGGGTTTCTCACGAGCAGTACTTC
TRBD1	many	TRBV12-3/TRBV12-4	TRBJ1-5	CASSATGDQPQHF	TGTGCCAGCAGTGCTACAGGGGATCAGCCCCAGCATTTT
TRBD2	few	TRBV6-2/TRBV6-3	TRBJ2-2	CASNPILAGSANTGELFF	TGTGCCAGCAATCCAATACTAGCGGGGAGCGCGAACACCGGGGAGCTGTTTTTT
.	many	TRBV5-4	TRBJ1-6	CASSPVENSPLHF	TGTGCCAGCAGCCCGGTGGAGAATTCACCCCTCCACTTT
.	.	TRBV5-5	TRBJ2-3	CASSLETRRDTQYF	TGTGCCAGCAGCTTGGAGACAAGAAGAGATACGCAGTATTTT
.	many	TRBV6-9	TRBJ1-5	CASSYFGNQPQHF	TGTGCCAGCAGTTATTTCGGCAACCAGCCCCAGCATTTT
TRBD1	many	TRBV28	TRBJ1-4	CASSLGDRGEKLFF	TGTGCCAGCAGTTTAGGGGACAGGGGGGAAAAACTGTTTTTT
.	medium-sized	TRBV30	TRBJ1-5	CAWSVKGLASQPQHF	TGTGCCTGGAGTGTTAAAGGCCTCGCAAGTCAGCCCCAGCATTTT
TRBD2	many	TRBV2	TRBJ2-3	CASSSSGMTDTQYF	TGTGCCAGCAGCTCTAGCGGGATGACAGATACGCAGTATTTT
.	many	TRBV6-4	TRBJ2-6	CASSDSSSGANVLTF	TGTGCCAGCAGTGACTCGAGCTCTGGGGCCAACGTCCTGACTTTC
.	many	TRBV4-3	TRBJ2-2	CASSEYRDSRSAGGELFF	TGCGCCAGCAGCGAATACCGGGACTCGCGATCAGCTGGCGGGGAGCTGTTTTTT
.	few	TRBV19	TRBJ2-7	CASSIIRTDLSEQYF	TGTGCCAGTAGTATTATCCGGACAGACCTCTCCGAGCAGTACTTC
.	.	TRBV6-1	TRBJ2-1	CDRSPPHF	TGTGACCGCAGTCCCCCGCATTTC
.	.	TRBV9	TRBJ2-3	CASSARRGGPTDTQYF	TGTGCCAGCAGCGCAAGAAGGGGGGGGCCCACAGATACGCAGTATTTT
.	.	TRBV2	TRBJ2-3	CASSDAWSADTQYF	TGTGCCAGCAGTGACGCGTGGTCGGCAGATACGCAGTATTTT
TRBD2	medium-sized	TRBV20-1	TRBJ2-7	CSARTPGGIDEQYF	TGCAGTGCTAGAACACCGGGAGGTATTGACGAGCAGTACTTC
TRBD2	many	TRBV6-2/TRBV6-3	TRBJ2-3	CASSYSTSGRSTDTQYF	TGTGCCAGCAGTTACTCCACTAGCGGGAGAAGCACAGATACGCAGTATTTT
.	many	TRBV20-1	TRBJ2-5	CSADGRGVQETQYF	TGCAGTGCCGATGGGAGGGGGGTGCAAGAGACCCAGTACTTC